This TCR beta chain was captured by sequencing in a study of cytomegalovirus exposure and HLA in healthy donors. The CDR3 sequence is 16 residues long. Germline trimming cut 5 bases from V and 0 bases from J; bases unmatched to any gene: 5. CDR1 is SGHNT, CDR2 YYREEE, per germline (reference sequence). This clone was picked up a small number of times. Use of 60 Vbeta and 13 Jbeta primers characterized the PCR. Sequenced by immunoSEQ multiplex PCR; TCRdb stores in-frame clones only, minus some. The data show around 170,000 clones, around 80% seen once. Sequencing was done on a sample of PBMCs. The chain joins TRBV5-4 to TRBJ2-6; TRBD1 agrees at 7 bases. This TCR came from a girl aged 10 to 17 in good health and CMV-seropositive. CDR3 residues: CASRSTGNSGANVLTF. The CDR3 coding sequence is TGTGCCAGCAGGTCGACAGGGAACTCTGGGGCCAACGTCCTGACTTTC.